Following are 11 T cell receptor beta chains from one sample sequenced in a study of beta chain features in type 1 diabetes. Regarding the study as a whole: Researchers report that Type 1 diabetes patients had moderately but significantly shorter TCRB CDR3s across all four CD4+ subsets.

No antigen is known for these receptors. Expressed TCRB transcripts were sequenced after all isolated RNA was converted to cDNA. The assay was immunoSEQ multiplex PCR, and TCRdb's table has in-frame clones only and misses some. The sample shows hundreds of thousands of clones, roughly 13% of them seen only once. The sequenced material came from naive CD4+ T cells from blood. The receptors shown here come from a man in his late teens or twenties with type 1 diabetes.

This chain links TRBV18 with TRBJ2-7; 7 bases fit TRBD1. Germline-derived CDR1 and CDR2 are KGHSH and LQKENI. This CDR3 is 14 amino acids long. V was pared by 8 bases and J by 2 bases, with 9 bases of the junction left unmatched. The CDR3 sequence is CASTLTGTTYEQYF. CDR3 DNA: TGTGCCAGCACCCTGACAGGGACCACCTACGAGCAGTACTTC.

This clone turned up a few times. The chain recombines TRBV7-8 with TRBJ2-1; D unresolved. Germline CDR1 SGHVS, CDR2 FQNEAQ. Trimming removed 5 bases from V and 9 bases from J, with 20 bases in between. This CDR3 is built from 15 residues. The DNA for the CDR3 is TGTGCCAGCAGCCCCCAAGGGCAATGGTCCACTGAGCAGTTCTTC. Protein: CASSPQGQWSTEQFF.

This clone was observed a handful of times. The chain uses TRBV6-5 and TRBJ2-1, with TRBD2 matching 14 bases. CDR1 MNHEY and CDR2 SVGAGI come from the germline V gene. The CDR3 has 16 residues. With V trimmed by 4 bases and J by 8 bases, 7 bases remained unmatched. CDR3 sequence reads: CASSSRLAGGPDEQFF. The CDR3, as DNA: TGTGCCAGCAGTTCTCGACTAGCGGGGGGGCCCGATGAGCAGTTCTTC.

The chain combines TRBV4-1 with TRBJ2-7; TRBD1 agrees at 7 bases. This CDR3 comprises 17 residues. Unmatched junction bases numbered 11, after V lost 0 bases and J lost 3 bases. CDR1 and CDR2 (germline): MGHRA, YSYEKL. CDR3 nucleotides: TGCGCCAGCAGCCAAGATGAGGGGGCTGGGATAATCTACGAGCAGTACTTC. It encodes CASSQDEGAGIIYEQYF.

V usage is TRBV18 and J usage is TRBJ1-3; possible D gene TRBD1, 5 bases. This CDR3 comprises 16 residues. V shed 3 bases and J shed 2 bases, with 14 bases lying between them. Germline assignment: CDR1 KGHSH and CDR2 LQKENI. The CDR3 loop is CASSPQTAYTGNTIYF. Here the CDR3 DNA reads TGTGCCAGCTCACCTCAGACAGCCTATACTGGAAACACCATATATTTT.

The genes are TRBV15 and TRBJ2-3, with 12 bases lining up with TRBD2. Germline V gene data show CDR1 as LNHNV and CDR2 as YYDKDF (reference sequence). This CDR3 is built from 17 residues. With V trimmed by 3 bases and J by 0 bases, 4 bases remained unmatched. CDR3 residues: CATSRGLAGPSTDTQYF. The CDR3 DNA reads TGTGCCACCAGCAGGGGACTAGCGGGCCCTAGCACAGATACGCAGTATTTT.

The chain carries TRBV15 and TRBJ1-3; TRBD1 might be the D (6 bases). The CDR3 is made up of 15 amino acids. The ends were cut back, 0 bases at V and 4 bases at J, with 10 bases in the middle. The germline V gene has CDR1 LNHNV and CDR2 YYDKDF (reference sequence). CDR3 DNA sequence: TGTGCCACCAGCAGAGATAACGGGGGCGGAAACACCATATATTTT. It specifies CATSRDNGGGNTIYF.

The V and J genes are TRBV7-9 and TRBJ1-2; perhaps TRBD1 as D (5 bases). CDR1 SEHNR and CDR2 FQNEAQ come from the germline V gene (reference sequence). V was cut by 0 bases and J by 5 bases, with 10 bases left in between. The CDR3 has 14 amino acids. The CDR3 sequence is CASSLADKRYGYTF. In nucleotides, the CDR3 is TGTGCCAGCAGCTTAGCGGACAAGCGTTATGGCTACACCTTC.

As for this clone: Other DNA sequences of this sample code for an identical CDR3. The chain carries TRBV2 and TRBJ2-5; D ambiguous. CDR3 length: 12 residues. Germline CDR1 SNHLY, CDR2 FYNNEI. Trimming stripped 5 bases from V and 1 base from J, with 5 bases between. CDR3 sequence: CASSLTQETQYF. For the CDR3, the DNA is TGTGCCAGCAGTCTTACCCAAGAGACCCAGTACTTC.

This chain connects TRBV5-1 to TRBJ2-1; 11 nucleotides line up with TRBD2. Per the germline V gene, CDR1 is SGHRS and CDR2 is YFSETQ. The CDR3 runs 15 residues. Trimming cost V 2 bases and J 6 bases; bases outside gene matches: 4. The CDR3 sequence: CASSFRTSGRNEQFF. CDR3 DNA: TGCGCCAGCAGCTTTAGGACTAGCGGGCGCAATGAGCAGTTCTTC.

This clone was found a few times. J is TRBJ2-7 and V is TRBV29-1; D gene ambiguous. CDR1 and CDR2 from the germline V gene are SQVTM and ANQGSEA. Between the trimmed V and J ends, which lost 5 bases and 1 base, there was a span of 9 bases. This CDR3 is 12 amino acids long. CDR3 sequence (DNA): TGCAGCGTTATAGACCCGTCCTACGAGCAGTACTTC. Amino acids: CSVIDPSYEQYF.